This TCR beta chain was sequenced during a study of intratumoral heterogeneity in liver cancer. About the study as a whole: Across the full approximately 15-patient cohort, most patients were male and the median age was around 65 years. The study combined RNA-seq, DNA sequencing, TCR-seq and SNP array data from multiple regions of hepatocellular carcinoma specimens to study intratumor heterogeneity. The overall cohort comprised about 70 multiregional samples from approximately 14 HCC patients, with roughly 52 tumoral and approximately 20 adjacent nontumoral regions.

Samples labelled H came from distinct, geographically separated regions of the hepatocellular carcinoma nodule. Every patient had early-stage hepatocellular carcinoma and received no therapy prior to surgical resection. No macroscopic evidence of necrosis or hemorrhage was present in the sampled areas. TCR sequencing (ImmunoSeq) was performed on multiple regions from two patients. Frozen resection tissue samples were collected at a distance of at least 1 cm from each other. Genomic DNA was isolated from bulk tissue with the DNeasy blood and tissue kit. Note on this clone: Its specific antigen is unknown. No base quality values were provided; no much bigger clone lies one nucleotide off.

V loses 3 bases, J loses 0 bases, and the germline ends lie 18 bases apart. The CDR3 spans 17 residues, from the cysteine through the phenylalanine. Only CDR3 DNA remains: 51 bases, in frame from the first base. The germline V gene encodes CDR1 SGHVS and CDR2 FQNEAQ. Study-wide findings and limitations: Tumor region a in each sequenced patient had significantly more unique T-cell clonal expansions than region b. Within each of the two sequenced patients, overall T cell clonality showed no significant difference between tumor regions. The authors noted a relatively low number of patients and under-sampled tumor-infiltrating lymphocyte representation as limitations. TCR sequencing was reported to confirm the RNA-seq-based estimates of regional differences in tumor-infiltrating lymphocyte burden.

TCR beta chain CDR3 regions were sequenced from genomic DNA using the immunoSEQ assay. Rearranged VDJ segments were amplified with primers annealing to V and J segments. The paper's data handling went like this. Clonality and richness metrics were computed with the ImmunoSeq Analyzer software. Fisher's exact test, supplemented by a beta-binomial method for added stringency, was applied to identify differentially abundant clones between regions. TCRdb's version of the immuneACCESS table is confined to in-frame rearrangements and falls short of the full clone set. An unresolved V gene accounts for under half of the shortfall where checked; the remainder is of unknown origin. V and J calls plus clone size are reproduced from that table; the DNA served to infer D and trimming. The table for this sample lists roughly 7,000 clones; 50% to 60% of them were counted only once. Jointly, the top ten make up over 11% of the sample.

The receptor was derived from a man between 65 and 79 years old with hepatocellular carcinoma. The sequenced sample was tumor tissue, obtained before any cancer treatment. This receptor chain uses TRBV7-8 and TRBJ2-7; D gene: possibly TRBD1, on 6 matching bases. The nucleotide sequence reads TGTGCCAGCAGCTTTGGCCCCAGGGGCTCTAGCTCCTACGAGCAGTACTTC. The translation is CASSFGPRGSSSYEQYF.